This T cell receptor beta chain was recovered during a study of T cells in Graves' hyperthyroidism and ophthalmopathy. The CDR3 has 15 residues. In germline, CDR1 is SGDLS, CDR2 YYNGEE. V lost 0 bases and J lost 5; bases outside the gene matches: 6. Amplification yielded TCR beta CDR3 regions, with RNA transcripts as the source. The HTBI primer set was used in a first-round RT-PCR of the TCR CDR3. TCRdb reanalysed the multiplex PCR reads using MiXCR and keeps one entry per CDR3 protein. The table includes about 420,000 distinct CDR3 sequences, approximately 15% detected once. This clonotype was found a few times.

The sample was blood. The chain joins TRBV9 to TRBJ2-7; 9 bases line up with TRBD2. The origin of this receptor is a woman aged 18 to 35 with Graves' hyperthyroidism. The CDR3 sequence: CASSVEGSGGNEQYF. As DNA, the CDR3 is TGTGCCAGCAGCGTAGAGGGTAGCGGGGGCAACGAGCAGTACTTC. Combining the CDR3 with reference TRBV9 and TRBJ2-7 gives the whole variable domain DSGVTQTPKHLITATGQRVTLRCSPRSGDLSVYWYQQSLDQGLQFLIQYYNGEERAKGNILERFSAQQFPDLHSELNLSSLELGDSALYFCASSVEGSGGNEQYFGPGTRLTVT.